The entry that follows covers one T cell receptor (beta chain) sequence. Method: immunoSEQ multiplex PCR; TCRdb's copy keeps in-frame clones and lacks some. The sample records nearly 300,000 clones, roughly 90% being singletons. The source of the sample is a study of blood T cell repertoires in COVID-19. Germline V gives CDR1 MGHDK, CDR2 SYGVNS. There are 15 residues in the CDR3. V was clipped by 6 bases and J by 10 bases; unmatched bases: 15. Each participant's cohort was designated according to participant-reported clinical history. The sample was PBMCs or T cells enriched from blood (not recorded which). V usage is TRBV25-1 and J usage is TRBJ1-2; 9 bases line up with TRBD1. This TCR was sampled from a woman in her forties or fifties who had been exposed to COVID-19. CDR3 DNA sequence: TGTGCCAGCAGCGCAGTCCAGACAGGGGGGAGTTTCTACACCTTC. Translated, it gives CASSAVQTGGSFYTF.